Listed here are 30 T cell receptor beta chains from one sample, sequenced in a study of a mutant IDH1 vaccine in newly diagnosed glioma (dated by TCRdb to the early 2020s). The library was built by means of the immunoSEQ multiplex PCR assay. Imported from immuneACCESS, the table was reduced by TCRdb to in-frame sequences with V and J called. These copies leave out some clones; in studies compared against another copy, an unresolved V gene accounts for under half, and the cause of the remainder is not known. For this sample there are tens of thousands of clones; approximately 78% appear just once. Together, the top ten hold less than 8.5% of the sample. Their antigen targets remain unknown. The sample's time point label, in plain terms: week 35, safety follow-up. Every vaccine dose consisted of 300 ug of a 20-mer mutant IDH1 peptide in Montanide, administered subcutaneously together with topical imiquimod.

Sequences were derived from PBMCs, sampled from a glioma patient whose treatment included an IDH1 peptide vaccine. These receptor sequences come from a woman in her late teens or twenties with glioma.

The J gene is TRBJ1-2, the V gene TRBV5-1; 9 nucleotides match TRBD1. The junction had 10 bases not matched to a gene; V was cut back by 4 bases and J by 6 bases. This CDR3 has 15 residues. The germline gives CDR1 SGHRS, CDR2 YFSETQ. Written as DNA, the CDR3 is TGCGCCAGCAGCACTAGGACAGGGGTGATCGATGGCTACACCTTC. It translates to CASSTRTGVIDGYTF.

The V gene is TRBV7-9, the J gene TRBJ1-6; no reliable D call. CDR3 length equals 13 residues. The V end was cut by 2 bases, the J end by 10 bases, with 9 bases between. CDR1 is SEHNR, CDR2 FQNEAQ, per germline (reference sequence). The CDR3 DNA reads TGTGCCAGCAGCTTATCCAATTGGTCACCCCTCCACTTT. It codes for CASSLSNWSPLHF.

V usage is TRBV6-6 and J usage is TRBJ2-5; perhaps TRBD2 as D (6 bases). V was shortened by 7 bases and J by 5 bases, with 23 bases between the two germline ends. CDR3 length: 16 amino acids. The germline V gene has CDR1 MNHNY and CDR2 SVGAGI (reference sequence). The CDR3 loop is CASTSRGGWDRETQYF. The CDR3 DNA reads TGTGCCAGCACCTCGCGGGGCGGGTGGGATCGGGAGACCCAGTACTTC.

The chain couples TRBV5-1 to TRBJ2-3; 8 positions match TRBD2. The germline CDR1 and CDR2 sequences are SGHRS and YFSETQ. CDR3 length: 17 residues. The V gene end was trimmed by 4 bases and the J gene end by 3 bases; junction bases not matched to a gene: 13. The CDR3 loop is CASSGGAGGAGTDTQYF. In nucleotides, the CDR3 is TGCGCCAGCAGCGGGGGCGCCGGGGGGGCAGGTACAGATACGCAGTATTTT.

J is TRBJ2-7 and V is TRBV7-6; TRBD1 matches 7 bases. With 4 bases clipped from V and 4 bases from J, the junction kept 7 bases outside the gene matches. This CDR3 has 14 amino acids. The germline gives CDR1 SGHVS, CDR2 FNYEAQ. DNA for the CDR3: TGTGCCAGCAGCTCCGGGACAGCAGAATACGAGCAGTACTTC. This translates into CASSSGTAEYEQYF.

The chain has TRBV7-8 and TRBJ2-2; 16 bases agree with TRBD2. The germline CDR1 and CDR2 sequences are SGHVS and FQNEAQ. The CDR3 runs to 17 residues. V lost 0 bases and J lost 6; bases outside the gene matches: 1. CDR3 protein: CASSLAGLAGGPGELFF. DNA of the CDR3: TGTGCCAGCAGCTTAGCGGGACTAGCGGGGGGGCCCGGGGAGCTGTTTTTT.

This chain joins TRBV12-5 and TRBJ2-1, with D perhaps TRBD1 (5 bases). CDR1 and CDR2 (germline): LGHNT, FRNRAP. The CDR3 is 15 amino acids. V lost 3 bases and J lost 6, with 15 bases in between. The CDR3: CASGFGQGPFNEQFF. The DNA of the CDR3 is TGTGCTAGTGGTTTTGGGCAGGGCCCCTTCAATGAGCAGTTCTTC.

The chain is built from TRBV5-4 and TRBJ2-3; the D gene could be TRBD1 or TRBD2 (5 bases each). Per germline, CDR1 SGHNT and CDR2 YYREEE (reference sequence). The CDR3 has 15 residues. Between the trimmed V and J ends, which lost 1 base and 0 bases, there was a span of 9 bases. CDR3 DNA sequence: TGTGCCAGCAGCTTGTTTGGGGGTAGCACAGATACGCAGTATTTT. It codes for CASSLFGGSTDTQYF.

The V and J genes are TRBV9 and TRBJ2-7; 8 bases are shared with TRBD2. CDR3 length: 13 residues. Germline CDR1 is SGDLS and CDR2 is YYNGEE. V dropped 3 bases and J dropped 4; count of bases not matched to a gene: 3. The CDR3 reads CASSESGSYEQYF. In DNA form, the CDR3 reads TGTGCCAGCAGCGAAAGCGGGAGTTACGAGCAGTACTTC.

This chain joins TRBV9 and TRBJ1-1; D uncertain. V lost 2 bases and J 0 bases, leaving 8 bases between the germline ends. The germline CDR1 and CDR2 sequences are SGDLS and YYNGEE. The CDR3 loop spans 14 amino acids. CDR3 DNA: TGTGCCAGCAGCGTGGCTCAATTGAACACTGAAGCTTTCTTT. Its translation: CASSVAQLNTEAFF.

This rearrangement joins TRBV18 to TRBJ1-2; TRBD1 matches 10 bases. The germline CDR1 and CDR2 sequences are KGHSH and LQKENI. The CDR3 sequence is 17 residues long. V shed 6 bases, J shed 2 bases, and the junction held 12 bases outside the gene matches. CDR3 sequence reads: CASSPPGTGDGNYGYTF. In DNA form, the CDR3 reads TGTGCCAGCTCCCCGCCCGGGACAGGGGACGGGAACTATGGCTACACCTTC.

The chain combines TRBV16 with TRBJ1-2, with 7 bases identical to TRBD1. This CDR3 is 15 amino acids long. With 0 bases clipped from V and 4 bases from J, the junction kept 5 bases outside the gene matches. Germline V gives CDR1 KGHSY, CDR2 FQNENV. The chain's CDR3 is CASSQSITGAYGYTF. The CDR3 nucleotides are TGTGCCAGCAGCCAATCCATAACAGGGGCCTATGGCTACACCTTC. Full variable domain (rest looked up from reference TRBV16 and TRBJ1-2): GEEVAQTPKHLVRGEGQKAKLYCAPIKGHSYVFWYQQVLKNEFKFLISFQNENVFDETGMPKERFSAKCLPNSPCSLEIQATKLEDSAVYFCASSQSITGAYGYTFGSGTRLTVV.

The chain combines TRBV25-1 with TRBJ2-3; tentative D call: TRBD1 (5 bases). Germline V CDR1 and CDR2: MGHDK, SYGVNS. Trimming removed 3 bases at V and 2 bases at J, with 15 bases between. This CDR3 comprises 16 residues. The chain's CDR3 is CASSDPGPGLTDTQYF. The CDR3 nucleotides read TGTGCCAGCAGTGACCCTGGACCAGGGCTCACAGATACGCAGTATTTT.

This clone was found once. This rearrangement joins TRBV6-1 to TRBJ1-2; D possibly corresponds to TRBD1 (6 bases). Trimming pared 6 bases from V and 6 bases from J, leaving 14 bases between. The CDR3 runs to 13 residues. The germline CDR1 and CDR2 sequences are MNHNS and SASEGT. The DNA of the CDR3 is TGTGCCAGCAGCGTCCGGGACATTGATGGCTACACCTTC. Translated: CASSVRDIDGYTF.

In its sample, this clone was seen once. The same CDR3 arises from other DNA sequences in this sample as well. The CDR3 DNA is TGTGCCAGCAGTTACGTGAACAATGAGCAGTTCTTC. Its translation: CASSYVNNEQFF. This rearrangement joins TRBV6-6 to TRBJ2-1; D is ambiguous. This CDR3 contains 12 residues. CDR1 MNHNY and CDR2 SVGAGI come from the germline V gene (reference sequence). The ends were cut back, 2 bases at V and 5 bases at J, with 4 bases in the middle.

This chain links TRBV7-9 with TRBJ1-1; TRBD1 agrees at 7 bases. The ends lost 4 bases at V and 2 bases at J; junction bases unmatched: 4. The germline CDR1 and CDR2 sequences are SEHNR and FQNEAQ (reference sequence). This CDR3 contains 14 residues. The CDR3 protein is CASSSRDRNTEAFF. CDR3 nucleotide sequence: TGTGCCAGCAGCTCCCGGGACAGAAACACTGAAGCTTTCTTT.

The genes are TRBV12-5 and TRBJ1-3; D gene uncertain. This CDR3 contains 14 residues. From germline, CDR1 is LGHNT and CDR2 FRNRAP. Between the trimmed V and J ends, which lost 7 bases and 2 bases, there was a span of 12 bases. As DNA, the CDR3 is TGTGCTAGTGCCCCAGCGGGCACTGGAAACACCATATATTTT. This sequence encodes CASAPAGTGNTIYF.

The J gene is TRBJ2-7, the V gene TRBV5-1; possible D gene TRBD1, 6 bases. Germline V lookup: CDR1 SGHRS, CDR2 YFSETQ. The CDR3 runs 15 residues. V gave up 5 bases and J gave up 0 bases, with 15 bases separating them. This chain's CDR3 is CASRMDQGISYEQYF. In DNA form, the CDR3 reads TGCGCCAGCAGAATGGACCAGGGGATCTCCTACGAGCAGTACTTC.

The chain links TRBV7-9 to TRBJ2-7; D not resolved. CDR3 length equals 14 residues. Germline assignment: CDR1 SEHNR and CDR2 FQNEAQ (reference sequence). Trimming left V 5 bases short and J 5 bases short, with 16 bases between. DNA for the CDR3: TGTGCCAGCAGCAAAGGCGTAGATGTAGACGAGCAGTACTTC. Protein: CASSKGVDVDEQYF.

The V call is TRBV11-3, the J call TRBJ1-1; D remains ambiguous. This CDR3 contains 15 residues. The ends were cut back, 0 bases at V and 1 base at J, with 9 bases in the middle. Germline V gene lookup returns CDR1 SGHNT and CDR2 YENEEA. The CDR3 DNA reads as TGTGCCAGCAGCTTAGATCTTACGGCGAACACTGAAGCTTTCTTT. The encoded protein is CASSLDLTANTEAFF.

The CDR3 region is CASSLGAAGNTIYF. Written as DNA, the CDR3 is TGTGCCAGCAGCTTGGGGGCGGCTGGAAACACCATATATTTT. The rearrangement links TRBV5-6 to TRBJ1-3; D not certain. Trimming stripped 0 bases from V and 2 bases from J, with 6 bases between. The CDR3 is made up of 14 amino acids. Germline V gene lookup returns CDR1 SGHDT and CDR2 YYEEEE.

The chain combines TRBV2 with TRBJ2-7; D unresolved. The germline V gene encodes CDR1 SNHLY and CDR2 FYNNEI. There are 13 residues in the CDR3. V lost 10 bases, J lost 1 base, and 14 bases lay in between. For the CDR3, the DNA is TGTGCCACCGCAGCTCCCGGGTCCTACGAGCAGTACTTC. This sequence encodes CATAAPGSYEQYF.

The V gene is TRBV9, the J gene TRBJ2-2, with D tentatively TRBD2 (6 bases). The V and J ends lost 6 bases and 0 bases respectively, with 12 bases between them. Per germline, CDR1 SGDLS and CDR2 YYNGEE. The length of the CDR3 is 15 residues. CDR3 loop: CASKGGAANTGELFF. CDR3 nucleotide sequence: TGTGCCAGCAAAGGCGGGGCTGCGAACACCGGGGAGCTGTTTTTT.

The chain has TRBV11-2 and TRBJ1-5; 7 bases fit TRBD1. The trim removed 4 bases at V and 4 bases at J, leaving 4 bases unmatched. The germline V gene has CDR1 SGHAT and CDR2 FQNNGV. The CDR3 runs 14 residues. CDR3 sequence: CASSSDRRNQPQHF. CDR3 bases: TGTGCCAGCAGCTCGGACAGGAGAAATCAGCCCCAGCATTTT.

This sequence joins TRBV29-1 and TRBJ2-3; tentatively, D is TRBD1 or TRBD2 (5 bases each). Germline V gene sequence: CDR1 SQVTM, CDR2 ANQGSEA. The CDR3 is 12 amino acids. Trimming cost V 7 bases and J 4 bases, with 12 bases left between them. Here the CDR3 reads CSATQEADTQYF. CDR3 sequence (DNA): TGCAGCGCTACACAGGAGGCAGATACGCAGTATTTT.

This clone came up once. This sequence joins TRBV2 and TRBJ1-4; the D is unclear. Germline CDR1 reads SNHLY; CDR2 reads FYNNEI. CDR3 length: 17 amino acids. Trimming cost V 6 bases and J 3 bases, with 20 bases left between them. CDR3 region: CASRTGETLIPNEKLFF. DNA for the CDR3: TGTGCCAGCAGGACCGGGGAGACCCTTATCCCTAATGAAAAACTGTTTTTT.

The chain employs TRBV11-3 and TRBJ1-5, with D perhaps TRBD1 (6 bases). Germline CDR1 and CDR2: SGHNT and YENEEA. Between the trimmed V and J ends, which lost 0 bases and 4 bases, there was a span of 13 bases. The CDR3 has 16 residues. The CDR3 DNA follows: TGTGCCAGCAGCTTAGATCGGGGGACACAAAATCAGCCCCAGCATTTT. This codes for CASSLDRGTQNQPQHF.

This chain links TRBV19 with TRBJ2-4; 10 nucleotides match TRBD1. The germline CDR1 and CDR2 sequences are LNHDA and SQIVND (reference sequence). The CDR3 has 18 amino acids. V was clipped by 1 base and J by 2 bases; unmatched bases: 8. The CDR3 region is CASSIGDGTGASKNIQYF. The CDR3 DNA sequence: TGTGCCAGTAGTATAGGAGACGGGACAGGGGCATCCAAAAACATTCAGTACTTC.

The chain joins TRBV6-1 to TRBJ2-7, with D perhaps given as TRBD1 or TRBD2 (5 bases each). Germline CDR1 and CDR2: MNHNS and SASEGT. This CDR3 spans 12 amino acids. Trimming removed 5 bases at V and 6 bases at J, with 11 bases between. CDR3 residues: CASSPRGREQYF. As DNA, the CDR3 is TGTGCCAGCAGTCCCCGGGGACGCGAGCAGTACTTC.

The chain has TRBV7-9 and TRBJ2-2; D unclear. CDR3 length: 14 residues. Germline CDR1 reads SEHNR; CDR2 reads FQNEAQ (reference sequence). The V and J ends lost 4 bases and 4 bases respectively, with 10 bases between them. The CDR3, as DNA: TGTGCCAGCAGCTACGTGGGGATCACCGGGGAGCTGTTTTTT. Protein: CASSYVGITGELFF.